This T cell receptor (beta chain) is drawn from a study of cytomegalovirus exposure and HLA in healthy donors. 60 Vbeta and 13 Jbeta primers were used in PCR. The assay was immunoSEQ multiplex PCR, and TCRdb's table has in-frame clones only and misses some. This listing includes 150,000 to 200,000 clones. Germline CDR1 and CDR2: SGHVS and FNYEAQ. The CDR3 covers 14 residues. Trimming cost V 4 bases and J 3 bases; bases outside gene matches: 3. The origin of this receptor is a woman aged 18-29 years in good health and CMV-seropositive. The chain employs TRBV7-6 and TRBJ2-7; 10 nucleotides line up with TRBD1. The sequenced sample consisted of PBMCs. The chain's CDR3 is CASSSGTGDYEQYF. CDR3 DNA: TGTGCCAGCAGCTCCGGGACAGGGGACTACGAGCAGTACTTC.